This T cell receptor beta chain was obtained from a study of beta chain features in type 1 diabetes. TCRB transcripts that were expressed got sequenced, as all of the isolated RNA had been reverse transcribed. Generated by immunoSEQ multiplex PCR, the TCRdb table keeps only in-frame clones and is missing some. The sample shows fewer than 400,000 clones, less than 9.5% of them seen only once. Note on this clone: What it binds is unknown.

Study results and caveats: PCR might favor shorter templates, but any such skew would affect patients and controls equally. TCRB CDR3s were moderately but significantly shorter in Type 1 diabetes patients in all four CD4+ subsets.

This receptor was taken from a woman aged 18 to 35 in good health. The source material was central memory CD4+ T cells from blood.

The CDR3 DNA reads as TGTGCCAGCAGTTTATCCCCCCCTCAAAACAATGAGCAGTTCTTC. Its translation is CASSLSPPQNNEQFF. The rearrangement joins TRBV28 to TRBJ2-1; D unclear. The CDR3 is 15 amino acids. V lost 1 base, J lost 5 bases, and 12 bases lay in between. Germline CDR1 is MDHEN and CDR2 is SYDVKM.